These 28 T cell receptor beta chains came from one sample sequenced in a study of Ad26.COV2.S vaccination and SARS-CoV-2 variants. Described treatment: some 20 received Ad26.COV2.S at low or high dose, single or two shots; about 5 received placebo; per-sample allocation not given. The samples date from day 63 after the first vaccine or placebo injection. Here immunoSEQ multiplex PCR was the method, and the copy in TCRdb shows in-frame clones only, minus some. This sample has hundreds of thousands of clones, with about 89% found just once. The specimen was peripheral blood, collected in a trial of Ad26.COV2.S vaccine versus placebo. The receptors were sampled from a person aged 18 to 59 who received the Ad26.COV2.S COVID-19 vaccine or a placebo.

CDR3 in amino acids: CASSQGGGLSYGYTF. The CDR3 DNA reads as TGTGCCAGCAGCCAAGGGGGGGGGTTGTCCTATGGCTACACCTTC. The chain carries TRBV3-1 (or the pseudogene TRBV3-2) and TRBJ1-2; D is perhaps TRBD1 (5 bases). Trimming shortened V by 1 base and J by 4 bases, and 13 bases separated the two germline ends. Germline values: CDR1 LGHDT, CDR2 YNNKEL (reference sequence). The CDR3 totals 15 residues.

V usage is TRBV7-2 and J usage is TRBJ2-7; TRBD2 matches at 15 bases. The CDR3 loop spans 16 amino acids. The V segment lost 5 bases and the J segment 7 bases; nucleotides outside the gene matches: 9. CDR1 is SGHTA and CDR2 is FQGNSA in the germline V gene. The CDR3, as DNA: TGTGCCAGCAGCCCCGGGACTAGCGGGGGGAAGTGGGAGCAGTACTTC. Amino acid sequence: CASSPGTSGGKWEQYF.

V and J are TRBV3-1 (or the pseudogene TRBV3-2) and TRBJ1-2; 9 bases map to TRBD1. Trimming took 1 base from V and 7 from J; bases not matched to a gene: 7. CDR1 and CDR2 (germline): LGHDT, YNNKEL (reference sequence). There are 15 residues in the CDR3. For the CDR3, the DNA is TGTGCCAGCAGCCAAGCAATCAGGACAGGGGTTGGCTACACCTTC. It encodes CASSQAIRTGVGYTF.

Comments on this clone: In the same sample, other DNA sequences code for this CDR3. This chain uses TRBV18 with TRBJ2-7; D not certain. V was cut by 6 bases and J by 0 bases, with 6 bases left in between. Germline V gene lookup returns CDR1 KGHSH and CDR2 LQKENI. The CDR3 contains 12 residues. CDR3 nucleotides: TGTGCCAGCTCTCAAGGCTCCTACGAGCAGTACTTC. Translating it yields CASSQGSYEQYF.

This clone was counted a single time. One junction end disagrees with the germline gene, perhaps due to a read error. Here the CDR3 DNA reads TGTGCCAGCAATTTAAGGCGGTTTACTGAAGCTTTCTTT. This encodes CASNLRRFTEAFF. J is TRBJ1-1 and V is TRBV12-3 or TRBV12-4; no clear D. This CDR3 is built from 13 residues.

Note on this clone: The same CDR3 arises from other DNA sequences in this sample as well. CDR3 region: CASRRTQNTEAFF. The CDR3 region has the DNA TGTGCCAGCAGAAGGACACAGAACACTGAAGCTTTCTTT. The chain has TRBV6-5 and TRBJ1-1; tentatively, D is TRBD1 (5 bases). V dropped 6 bases and J dropped 1 base, with 9 bases sitting between them. Germline V gene sequence: CDR1 MNHEY, CDR2 SVGAGI. This CDR3 contains 13 residues.

The rearrangement uses TRBV5-4 and TRBJ1-4, with a possible D match to TRBD1 (6 bases). This CDR3 spans 15 amino acids. V lost 4 bases to trimming and J lost 1 base, with 11 bases between them. Germline V gene sequence: CDR1 SGHNT, CDR2 YYREEE (reference sequence). CDR3 sequence reads: CASSLDRRTNEKLFF. The CDR3 DNA is TGTGCCAGCAGCCTTGACAGGCGAACTAATGAAAAACTGTTTTTT.

The gene calls are TRBV7-9 and TRBJ2-1, with D unclear. The CDR3 is made up of 14 amino acids. Trimming took 2 bases from V and 5 from J, leaving 10 bases between them. Per the germline V gene, CDR1 is SEHNR and CDR2 is FQNEAQ (reference sequence). The CDR3 here is CASSLNPSNNEQFF. CDR3 coding DNA: TGTGCCAGCAGCTTAAACCCATCTAACAATGAGCAGTTCTTC.

This clone was recorded only once. The chain has TRBV7-9 and TRBJ2-7; 12 bases fit TRBD1. This CDR3 is built from 14 residues. After removal of 3 bases from V and 5 bases from J, the junction contained 2 bases not matched to a gene. CDR1 and CDR2 from the germline V gene are SEHNR and FQNEAQ (reference sequence). CDR3 residues: CASSLGQGANEQYF. The DNA of the CDR3 is TGTGCCAGCAGCTTGGGACAGGGGGCCAACGAGCAGTACTTC.

The V gene is TRBV21-1, the J gene TRBJ2-1. TRBV21-1 constitutes a pseudogene. The CDR3 extends over 14 amino acids. The CDR3 protein is CASSYRDGNNEQFF. CDR3 nucleotides: TGTGCCAGCAGCTACCGGGACGGAAACAATGAGCAGTTCTTC.

Notes on this clone: Other DNA sequences from this sample encode an identical CDR3 as well. The gene calls are TRBV30 and TRBJ1-5; a possible D gene is TRBD1 (5 bases). Germline loops: CDR1 GTSNPN, CDR2 SVGIG (reference sequence). This CDR3 is 13 amino acids long. V was cut by 0 bases and J by 7 bases, with 10 bases left in between. CDR3: CAWSVRGGQPQHF. CDR3 nucleotides: TGTGCCTGGAGTGTGAGGGGAGGGCAGCCCCAGCATTTT.

V is TRBV11-2 and J is TRBJ2-3; TRBD2 aligns across 8 bases. The CDR3 is made up of 19 amino acids. Germline CDR1 and CDR2: SGHAT and FQNNGV. V was clipped by 3 bases and J by 5 bases; unmatched bases: 19. CDR3 bases: TGTGCCAGCAGCTTCATTCGCCCGGGACTAGATCCCAATGTAGATACGCAGTATTTT. Protein product: CASSFIRPGLDPNVDTQYF.

This chain joins TRBV24-1 and TRBJ1-5, with D perhaps TRBD1 (6 bases). V lost 4 bases and J lost 6, with 12 bases in between. The CDR3 sequence is 14 residues long. Germline assignment: CDR1 KGHDR and CDR2 SFDVKD. The CDR3 is CATSEAGAGQPQHF. CDR3 DNA sequence: TGTGCCACCAGTGAGGCAGGGGCGGGTCAGCCCCAGCATTTT.

As regards this clone: The same CDR3 arises from other DNA sequences in this sample as well. The chain links TRBV7-2 to TRBJ2-1; D tentatively fits TRBD1 or TRBD2 (5 bases each). The CDR3 extends over 14 amino acids. With 3 bases removed from V and 4 bases from J, the gap between germline ends came to 10 bases. Germline V gene sequence: CDR1 SGHTA, CDR2 FQGNSA. The CDR3 sequence: CASSLRGAYNEQFF. In nucleotides, the CDR3 is TGTGCCAGCAGCTTGAGGGGAGCTTACAATGAGCAGTTCTTC.

This sequence joins TRBV30 and TRBJ1-1, with 8 positions matching TRBD1. CDR1 is GTSNPN, CDR2 SVGIG, per germline (reference sequence). The J segment lost 6 bases and the V segment lost 8 bases, leaving 8 bases of the junction unmatched. CDR3 length: 12 amino acids. In DNA form, the CDR3 reads TGTGCCACACACAGGGGGTCCCCTGAAGCTTTCTTT. Translation: CATHRGSPEAFF.

This chain joins TRBV5-8 and TRBJ2-1; D may be TRBD1 (6 bases). Germline CDR1 is SGHTS and CDR2 is YDEGEE. Trimming took off 4 bases at V and 6 bases at J, with 20 bases between the two ends. The CDR3 runs to 16 residues. The CDR3 DNA follows: TGTGCCAGCAGCCATTCGGACAGCCGGCTTAGCAATGAGCAGTTCTTC. Translated: CASSHSDSRLSNEQFF.

This rearrangement joins TRBV28 to TRBJ2-4; the match to TRBD1 covers 8 bases. This CDR3 region has 15 residues. Germline CDR1 reads MDHEN; CDR2 reads SYDVKM. V trimming: 5 bases; J trimming: 5 bases; junction bases outside the gene matches: 8. CDR3 in DNA: TGTGCCAGCAGTACAGACCCAGGGGGCCAAAACATTCAGTACTTC. Its protein is CASSTDPGGQNIQYF. The full variable domain, in which reference TRBV28 and TRBJ2-4 provide the parts outside the CDR3, is DVKVTQSSRYLVKRTGEKVFLECVQDMDHENMFWYRQDPGLGLRLIYFSYDVKMKEKGDIPEGYSVSREKKERFSLILESASTNQTSMYLCASSTDPGGQNIQYFGAGTRLSVL.

The chain has TRBV7-2 and TRBJ1-1, with 8 bases aligning to TRBD1. There are 15 residues in the CDR3. Germline V gene sequence: CDR1 SGHTA, CDR2 FQGNSA. With V trimmed by 4 bases and J by 5 bases, 9 bases remained unmatched. CDR3 protein: CASSYMTGERTEAFF. As DNA, the CDR3 is TGTGCCAGCAGCTACATGACAGGGGAAAGGACTGAAGCTTTCTTT.

This rearrangement joins TRBV11-2 to TRBJ2-2; D is ambiguous. V was shortened by 2 bases and J by 6 bases, with 10 bases between the two germline ends. CDR1 and CDR2 (germline): SGHAT, FQNNGV. This CDR3 has 14 amino acids. The CDR3 DNA reads TGTGCCAGCAGCTTATTTACTACGGCCGGGGAGCTGTTTTTT. Encoded protein: CASSLFTTAGELFF.

The V and J genes are TRBV11-3 and TRBJ2-1, with D uncertain. This CDR3 comprises 16 residues. Looked up from germline, CDR1 is SGHNT and CDR2 is YENEEA. V lost 4 bases to trimming and J lost 0 bases, with 13 bases between them. This chain's CDR3 is CASSSRGPSSYNEQFF. CDR3 in DNA: TGTGCCAGCAGCTCGCGTGGCCCGTCCTCCTACAATGAGCAGTTCTTC.

V usage is TRBV7-9 and J usage is TRBJ2-7, with D perhaps being TRBD1 or TRBD2 (5 bases each). CDR3 size: 13 residues. The germline CDR1 and CDR2 sequences are SEHNR and FQNEAQ (reference sequence). V was trimmed by 5 bases and J by 3 bases, leaving 11 bases between them. This chain's CDR3 is CASSQRGDYEQYF. The DNA of the CDR3 is TGTGCCAGCAGCCAACGAGGGGACTACGAGCAGTACTTC. Full variable domain (outside the CDR3, taken from reference TRBV7-9 and TRBJ2-7): DTGVSQNPRHKITKRGQNVTFRCDPISEHNRLYWYRQTLGQGPEFLTYFQNEAQLEKSRLLSDRFSAERPKGSFSTLEIQRTEQGDSAMYLCASSQRGDYEQYFGPGTRLTVT.

The V and J genes are TRBV30 and TRBJ2-5; no definite D call. Trimming shortened V by 0 bases and J by 4 bases, and 12 bases separated the two germline ends. This CDR3 region has 14 residues. The germline CDR1 and CDR2 sequences are GTSNPN and SVGIG (reference sequence). The chain's CDR3 is CAWSVSSATETQYF. The CDR3, as DNA: TGTGCCTGGAGTGTAAGTTCGGCAACAGAGACCCAGTACTTC.

The gene calls are TRBV6-5 and TRBJ1-1; no clear D. The CDR3 has 11 residues. From germline, CDR1 is MNHEY and CDR2 SVGAGI. V was cut by 10 bases and J by 4 bases, with 10 bases left in between. This chain's CDR3 is CATNVGTEAFF. CDR3 in DNA: TGTGCCACCAATGTGGGCACTGAAGCTTTCTTT.

V and J are TRBV6-2 or TRBV6-3 and TRBJ2-6; D unresolved. Germline V gives CDR1 MNHEY, CDR2 SVGEGT. V lost 2 bases and J 0 bases, leaving 5 bases between the germline ends. This CDR3 comprises 15 residues. The CDR3 sequence is CASSYGPSGANVLTF. The CDR3 coding sequence is TGTGCCAGCAGTTACGGTCCCTCTGGGGCCAACGTCCTGACTTTC.

This chain links TRBV19 with TRBJ2-2; 9 bases are shared with TRBD1. Germline CDR1 is LNHDA and CDR2 is SQIVND (reference sequence). The length of the CDR3 is 15 residues. V dropped 7 bases and J dropped 3; count of bases not matched to a gene: 6. CDR3: CASTIQGADTGELFF. The CDR3 nucleotides read TGTGCCAGTACCATACAGGGGGCTGACACCGGGGAGCTGTTTTTT. Combining the CDR3 with reference TRBV19 and TRBJ2-2 gives the whole variable domain DGGITQSPKYLFRKEGQNVTLSCEQNLNHDAMYWYRQDPGQGLRLIYYSQIVNDFQKGDIAEGYSVSREKKESFPLTVTSAQKNPTAFYLCASTIQGADTGELFFGEGSRLTVL.

This sequence joins TRBV20-1 and TRBJ1-1; no firm D call. Per germline, CDR1 DFQATT and CDR2 SNEGSKA (reference sequence). The CDR3 extends over 11 amino acids. With 3 bases removed from V and 5 bases from J, the gap between germline ends came to 7 bases. DNA of the CDR3: TGCAGTGCTAGGCATACGACTGAAGCTTTCTTT. It codes for CSARHTTEAFF.

This clone is a singleton in its sample. V gene TRBV12-3 or TRBV12-4 combines with J gene TRBJ2-5; D might be TRBD1 (6 bases). V lost 4 bases to trimming and J lost 6 bases, with 12 bases between them. The CDR3 has 13 amino acids. CDR3 loop: CASSSGALQTQYF. CDR3 DNA sequence: TGTGCCAGCAGTTCAGGGGCCCTCCAGACCCAGTACTTC.

The chain joins TRBV4-3 to TRBJ2-3; TRBD2 matches at 8 bases. With 0 bases clipped from V and 9 bases from J, the junction kept 11 bases outside the gene matches. Per germline, CDR1 LGHNA and CDR2 YSLEER. The CDR3 is 16 residues long. The CDR3 DNA reads TGCGCCAGCAGCCAAGATCCCAGCGGGGGTGTCGTGACGCAGTATTTT. Protein: CASSQDPSGGVVTQYF.